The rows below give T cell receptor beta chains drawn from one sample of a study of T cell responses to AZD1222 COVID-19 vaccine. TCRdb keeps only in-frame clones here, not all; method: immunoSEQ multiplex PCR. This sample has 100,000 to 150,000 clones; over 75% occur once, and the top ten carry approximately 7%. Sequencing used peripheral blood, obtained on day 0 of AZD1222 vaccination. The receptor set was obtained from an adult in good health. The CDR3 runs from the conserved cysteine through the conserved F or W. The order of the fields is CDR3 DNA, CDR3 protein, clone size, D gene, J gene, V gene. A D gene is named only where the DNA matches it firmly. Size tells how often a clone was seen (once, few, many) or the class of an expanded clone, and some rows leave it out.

DNA: TGTGCCAGCAGCCACTTCCTGGGGTTGAACACTGAAGCTTTCTTT
CDR3: CASSHFLGLNTEAFF
size: .
D: .
J: TRBJ1-1
V: TRBV5-6

DNA: TGTGCCAGCATTAGACGACAGGGGGGATTCTACGAGCAGTACTTC
CDR3: CASIRRQGGFYEQYF
size: .
D: TRBD1
J: TRBJ2-7
V: TRBV28

DNA: TGTGCCAGCAGAATGGAGCCGGGACAGGGCTCTGAAGCTTTCTTT
CDR3: CASRMEPGQGSEAFF
size: .
D: TRBD1
J: TRBJ1-1
V: TRBV6-5

DNA: TGTGCCAGCAGCTTGAGCAGGGCCTCCAACTATGGCTACACCTTC
CDR3: CASSLSRASNYGYTF
size: .
D: .
J: TRBJ1-2
V: TRBV11-2

DNA: TGTGCCAGCAGAAGACAGGAGGGGTACGGCGAGCAGTACTTC
CDR3: CASRRQEGYGEQYF
size: .
D: .
J: TRBJ2-7
V: TRBV6-5

DNA: TGTGCCAGCAGGGACACCGGGGGGCGAAATGAGCAGTTCTTC
CDR3: CASRDTGGRNEQFF
size: .
D: .
J: TRBJ2-1
V: TRBV27

DNA: TGTGCCAGCAGTCCCGCCGGGACAGATTACGAGCAGTACTTC
CDR3: CASSPAGTDYEQYF
size: .
D: TRBD1
J: TRBJ2-7
V: TRBV28

DNA: TGTGCCAGCAGCAAATGTGTCAGGGGTAGCAATCAGCCCCAGCATTTT
CDR3: CASSKCVRGSNQPQHF
size: .
D: .
J: TRBJ1-5
V: TRBV21-1

DNA: TGTGCCAGCAGCGTAGAACGGACAGGGAACACCGGGGAGCTGTTTTTT
CDR3: CASSVERTGNTGELFF
size: .
D: TRBD1
J: TRBJ2-2
V: TRBV9

DNA: TGTGCCAGCAGTGACTCAGACAAGAACACTGAAGCTTTCTTT
CDR3: CASSDSDKNTEAFF
size: .
D: .
J: TRBJ1-1
V: TRBV2

DNA: TGTGCCAGCAGTACCCTGACAGGGGGTAATTCACCCCTCCACTTT
CDR3: CASSTLTGGNSPLHF
size: .
D: TRBD1
J: TRBJ1-6
V: TRBV27

DNA: TGTGCCAGCCGGGACAGGGGGCAAGAGACCCAGTACTTC
CDR3: CASRDRGQETQYF
size: .
D: TRBD1
J: TRBJ2-5
V: TRBV7-9

DNA: TGTGCCAGCAGTTTTAGTAGGAGCTCTGGGGCCAACGTCCTGACTTTC
CDR3: CASSFSRSSGANVLTF
size: .
D: .
J: TRBJ2-6
V: TRBV28

DNA: TGCGCCAGCAGCTTGACCGGGTGGCAGACACAAGAGACCCAGTACTTC
CDR3: CASSLTGWQTQETQYF
size: .
D: .
J: TRBJ2-5
V: TRBV5-1

DNA: TGTGCCAGCAGTCCTCACCCGGGACTAGCGGGGGGGCGGGATGAGCAGTTCTTC
CDR3: CASSPHPGLAGGRDEQFF
size: .
D: TRBD2
J: TRBJ2-1
V: TRBV28

DNA: TGTGCCAGCGCAGTTTCTAGCCTGAACAATGAGCAGTTCTTC
CDR3: CASAVSSLNNEQFF
size: .
D: .
J: TRBJ2-1
V: TRBV28

DNA: TGTGCCAGCAGTGCAGGGGGCTATTCCAATGAGCAGTTCTTC
CDR3: CASSAGGYSNEQFF
size: .
D: TRBD1
J: TRBJ2-1
V: TRBV2

DNA: TGTGCCAGCAAGCCGAGGCGGGAGCAAGAGACCCAGTACTTC
CDR3: CASKPRREQETQYF
size: .
D: TRBD2
J: TRBJ2-5
V: TRBV2

DNA: TGTGCCAGCAGCTTTCGACAGCCAGGCTATGGCTACACCTTC
CDR3: CASSFRQPGYGYTF
size: .
D: .
J: TRBJ1-2
V: TRBV5-6

DNA: TGCGCCAGCAGCTTGGATGTGGACACCAGAGAGACCCAGTACTTC
CDR3: CASSLDVDTRETQYF
size: few
D: .
J: TRBJ2-5
V: TRBV5-1

DNA: TGTGCCAGCAGCCAAGATGTAGGGATAGGGGGGCGCATCGGCAATCAGCCCCAGCATTTT
CDR3: CASSQDVGIGGRIGNQPQHF
size: .
D: .
J: TRBJ1-5
V: TRBV4-2

DNA: TGCGCCAGCAGCGCATACAGTGGAATGGGGGAAGCTTTCTTT
CDR3: CASSAYSGMGEAFF
size: .
D: .
J: TRBJ1-1
V: TRBV4-3

DNA: TGTGCCAGCAGCTTTGGGGGAGCGGGCGGCTACACCTTC
CDR3: CASSFGGAGGYTF
size: .
D: .
J: TRBJ1-2
V: TRBV5-8

DNA: TGTGCCAGTAGTATAGCCAACAACATTCAGTACTTC
CDR3: CASSIANNIQYF
size: .
D: .
J: TRBJ2-4
V: TRBV19

DNA: TGCGCCAGCAGCTCCGGACAGGGGTTAAACAATGAGCAGTTCTTC
CDR3: CASSSGQGLNNEQFF
size: .
D: TRBD1
J: TRBJ2-1
V: TRBV5-1

DNA: TGTGCCAGCAGCTTCCGGGACAGTAACTATGGCTACACCTTC
CDR3: CASSFRDSNYGYTF
size: .
D: TRBD1
J: TRBJ1-2
V: TRBV9

DNA: TGCGCCAGCAGCGCTGGTGGGACAGATAATTCACCCCTCCACTTT
CDR3: CASSAGGTDNSPLHF
size: .
D: TRBD1
J: TRBJ1-6
V: TRBV5-1

DNA: TGTGCCAGTAAACAGGGTTTCGGGGTCACAGATACGCAGTATTTT
CDR3: CASKQGFGVTDTQYF
size: .
D: .
J: TRBJ2-3
V: TRBV28

DNA: TGTGCCAGCAGCTTGTCCACGGGGAGGGAGCAGTACTTC
CDR3: CASSLSTGREQYF
size: .
D: .
J: TRBJ2-7
V: TRBV5-4

DNA: TGCAGTGCTAGTGATCCAGGGGCCATTCAAAACACTGAAGCTTTCTTT
CDR3: CSASDPGAIQNTEAFF
size: .
D: .
J: TRBJ1-1
V: TRBV20-1

DNA: TGCAGTGCTGGACTATCTGAAGGCTACACCTTC
CDR3: CSAGLSEGYTF
size: once
D: .
J: TRBJ1-2
V: TRBV20-1

DNA: TGTGCCAGCAGCCCAGGGTATGGCTACACCTTC
CDR3: CASSPGYGYTF
size: .
D: .
J: TRBJ1-2
V: TRBV7-9

DNA: TGTGCCAGCAGCCCCTCGGCAGCGGGGTCGGTCGAGCAGTACTTC
CDR3: CASSPSAAGSVEQYF
size: .
D: TRBD2
J: TRBJ2-7
V: TRBV5-4

DNA: TGTGCCAGCAGGACCGGACAAATAGGAAAGAACACTGAAGCTTTCTTT
CDR3: CASRTGQIGKNTEAFF
size: once
D: .
J: TRBJ1-1
V: TRBV27

DNA: TGTGCCAGCAGCTTAGGAGTGGCAGGTCAGCCCCAGCATTTT
CDR3: CASSLGVAGQPQHF
size: .
D: .
J: TRBJ1-5
V: TRBV11-2

DNA: TGTGCCAGCAGAGGTAGCGGAGGGGCCTACGAGCAGTACTTC
CDR3: CASRGSGGAYEQYF
size: .
D: .
J: TRBJ2-7
V: TRBV28

DNA: TGTGCCAGCAGCAGAGGACAGGGGGATGGTTCACCCCTCCACTTT
CDR3: CASSRGQGDGSPLHF
size: .
D: TRBD1
J: TRBJ1-6
V: TRBV6-5

DNA: TGTGCCTGGAGTAAGGGGAAAGGAAGGGGCACTGAAGCTTTCTTT
CDR3: CAWSKGKGRGTEAFF
size: .
D: .
J: TRBJ1-1
V: TRBV30

DNA: TGTGCCAGCAGCCAAGATGAAGGTAGCGGTGCCCACAATGAGCAGTTCTTC
CDR3: CASSQDEGSGAHNEQFF
size: .
D: .
J: TRBJ2-1
V: TRBV4-2

DNA: TGTGCCAGCAGTTACGCCGGGCCGGAAGCTTTCTTT
CDR3: CASSYAGPEAFF
size: once
D: .
J: TRBJ1-1
V: TRBV6-2/TRBV6-3

DNA: TGTGCCAGCAGCCAAGATCGGGGACGCGGCTCCTACGAGCAGTACTTC
CDR3: CASSQDRGRGSYEQYF
size: .
D: .
J: TRBJ2-7
V: TRBV14

DNA: TGTGCCTGGAGTAGGACAGGGGAGACTGAAGCTTTCTTT
CDR3: CAWSRTGETEAFF
size: .
D: TRBD1
J: TRBJ1-1
V: TRBV30

DNA: TGTGCCACCCGACAGGGGAGCACCGGGGAGCTGTTTTTT
CDR3: CATRQGSTGELFF
size: .
D: TRBD1
J: TRBJ2-2
V: TRBV6-5

DNA: TGTGCCAGCTACAGCGGGAGATCAATCGATGAGCAGTTCTTC
CDR3: CASYSGRSIDEQFF
size: .
D: TRBD2
J: TRBJ2-1
V: TRBV2

DNA: TGTGCCAGCCTACCGACTAGCGGGACAACAGATACGCAGTATTTT
CDR3: CASLPTSGTTDTQYF
size: .
D: TRBD2
J: TRBJ2-3
V: TRBV2

DNA: TGTGCCACGGTTGGCGTAGAGGGAAGTCTTAGAGTGCAGTACTTC
CDR3: CATVGVEGSLRVQYF
size: .
D: .
J: TRBJ2-7
V: TRBV28

DNA: TGTGCCAGCAGCGTAGCTGCGGTTACGTACGAGCAGTACTTC
CDR3: CASSVAAVTYEQYF
size: .
D: .
J: TRBJ2-7
V: TRBV9

DNA: TGTGCCAGCAGTTTTAACACCATGAACACTGAAGCTTTCTTT
CDR3: CASSFNTMNTEAFF
size: .
D: .
J: TRBJ1-1
V: TRBV27

DNA: TGTGCCAGCAGCTTAGCTACAGGGATGAACACTGAAGCTTTCTTT
CDR3: CASSLATGMNTEAFF
size: .
D: .
J: TRBJ1-1
V: TRBV7-9

DNA: TGCGCCAGCAGCTTTGACAGGGTAGGAGAGTCACCCCTCCACTTT
CDR3: CASSFDRVGESPLHF
size: .
D: TRBD1
J: TRBJ1-6
V: TRBV5-1

DNA: TGTGCCAGCAGCCTAGGTGGGGATCAGCCCCAGCATTTT
CDR3: CASSLGGDQPQHF
size: .
D: .
J: TRBJ1-5
V: TRBV3-1/TRBV3-2

DNA: TGCGCCAGCAGCCCCAGCCCCTCGTCCTACGAGCAGTACTTC
CDR3: CASSPSPSSYEQYF
size: once
D: .
J: TRBJ2-7
V: TRBV5-1